Described below is a single TCR beta chain sequence and its context. The entry originates in a study of cytomegalovirus exposure and HLA in healthy donors. Study-level information: HLA-typed donors contributed 80 million or so unique TCRs, which were held in an early data release.

The PCR used 60 Vbeta and 13 Jbeta primers. TCRdb keeps only in-frame clones here, not all; method: immunoSEQ multiplex PCR. This sample's table has 96,000 or so clones. V shed 5 bases and J 1 base; nucleotides not matched to a gene: 12. This CDR3 is 18 amino acids long. The sample consisted of PBMCs. The chain carries TRBV5-3 and TRBJ2-6; 7 nucleotides line up with TRBD1. TRBV5-3 qualifies as an ORF whose function is uncertain. The clonotype was recovered from a woman in her twenties or thirties in good health and CMV-seronegative. CDR3 sequence reads: CARRPVGTVTSGANVLTF. In DNA form, the CDR3 reads TGTGCCAGAAGGCCAGTTGGGACAGTTACTTCTGGGGCCAACGTCCTGACTTTC.